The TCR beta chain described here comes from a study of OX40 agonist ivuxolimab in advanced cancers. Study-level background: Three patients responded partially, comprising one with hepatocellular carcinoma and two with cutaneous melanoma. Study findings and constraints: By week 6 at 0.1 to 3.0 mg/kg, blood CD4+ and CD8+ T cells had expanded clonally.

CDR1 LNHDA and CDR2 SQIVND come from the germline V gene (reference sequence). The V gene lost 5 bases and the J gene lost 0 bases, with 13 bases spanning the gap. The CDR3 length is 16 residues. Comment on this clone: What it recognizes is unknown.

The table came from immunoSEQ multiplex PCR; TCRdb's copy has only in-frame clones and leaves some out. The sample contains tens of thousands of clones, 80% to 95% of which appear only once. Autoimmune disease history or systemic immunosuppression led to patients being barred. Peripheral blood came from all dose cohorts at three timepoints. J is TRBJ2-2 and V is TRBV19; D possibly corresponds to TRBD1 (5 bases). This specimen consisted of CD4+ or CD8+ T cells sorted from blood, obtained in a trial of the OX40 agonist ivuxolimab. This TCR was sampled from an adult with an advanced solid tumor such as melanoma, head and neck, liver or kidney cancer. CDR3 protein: CASSLYDSANTGELFF. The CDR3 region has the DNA TGTGCCAGTAGTCTGTACGACAGCGCGAACACCGGGGAGCTGTTTTTT.